These T cell receptor beta chains were read from a single sample in a study of type 1 regulatory T cells. TCRdb re-called the reads with MiXCR, one entry per CDR3 protein. The sample lists some 18,000 distinct CDR3 sequences, about a tenth occurring once. Sequencing was done on a sample of CD4+ T cells, either the whole sample or a sorted fraction (not recorded which). Receptors originate from a human donor in good health. Both conserved end residues are part of each CDR3. Fields, in order: J gene, V gene, D gene, clone size, CDR3 protein, CDR3 DNA. The D gene is left open where the match is weak. Some rows have no size entry. The others give once, few or many, or a class for an expanded clone.

TRBJ2-1 TRBV20-1 . many CSARKGGSINEQFF TGCAGTGCTAGAAAGGGCGGCTCGATCAATGAGCAGTTCTTC
TRBJ2-5 TRBV29-1 TRBD1 many CSVNLQGNQETQYF TGCAGCGTCAACTTACAGGGGAACCAAGAGACCCAGTACTTC
TRBJ2-7 TRBV20-1 TRBD2 many CSARDRTSGLYEQYF TGCAGTGCTAGAGACCGGACTAGCGGCTTATACGAGCAGTACTTC
TRBJ2-1 TRBV30 . many CAWSRRLNEQFF TGTGCCTGGAGTAGGAGGCTCAATGAGCAGTTCTTC
TRBJ1-1 TRBV20-1 . few CSARGGVVGGGTEAFF TGCAGTGCTAGGGGAGGGGTTGTAGGGGGAGGAACTGAAGCTTTCTTT
TRBJ2-2 TRBV25-1 . . CASSLELAGTGELFF TGTGCCAGCAGTCTAGAACTAGCTGGCACCGGGGAGCTGTTTTTT
TRBJ2-1 TRBV11-2 . many CASSLLLSSYNEQFF TGTGCCAGCAGCTTGTTACTGAGCTCCTACAATGAGCAGTTCTTC
TRBJ2-1 TRBV21-1 . . CASRRSGRNPSYNEQFF TGTGCCAGCAGGAGGTCCGGACGGAACCCATCCTACAATGAGCAGTTCTTC
TRBJ2-4 TRBV25-1 TRBD1 many CASSEPGTGKNIQYF TGTGCCAGCAGTGAACCAGGGACAGGAAAAAACATTCAGTACTTC
TRBJ1-6 TRBV2 . medium-sized CASSWGGVSNNSPLHF TGTGCCAGCAGCTGGGGGGGCGTCTCGAATAATTCACCCCTCCACTTT
TRBJ1-3 TRBV5-1 . medium-sized CASRMDTAGNTIYF TGCGCCAGCAGGATGGACACCGCCGGAAACACCATATATTTT
TRBJ1-1 TRBV7-3 . many CASRVNTEAFF TGTGCCAGCAGGGTGAACACTGAAGCTTTCTTT
TRBJ2-5 TRBV5-1 . many CASSLAGGQETQYF TGCGCCAGCAGCTTGGCAGGGGGGCAAGAGACCCAGTACTTC
TRBJ2-2 TRBV14 . few CASSQAGHLTGELFF TGTGCCAGCAGCCAAGCTGGACACTTGACCGGGGAGCTGTTTTTT
TRBJ2-1 TRBV20-1 . many CSADRATRNEQFF TGCAGTGCCGACCGGGCCACCAGGAATGAGCAGTTCTTC
TRBJ1-2 TRBV28 TRBD1 many CASSFEGTGSYGYTF TGTGCCAGCAGTTTCGAGGGGACAGGGAGTTACGGCTACACCTTC
TRBJ2-7 TRBV20-1 TRBD1 many CSGKKGQPYEQYF TGCAGTGGAAAAAAGGGACAGCCCTACGAGCAGTACTTC
TRBJ2-3 TRBV6-5 TRBD2 . CASSYARGRNTDTQYF TGTGCCAGCAGTTACGCTCGCGGGAGAAATACAGATACGCAGTATTTT
TRBJ2-3 TRBV28 TRBD2 many CASSVFSGGTDTQYF TGTGCCAGCAGTGTCTTTAGCGGGGGCACAGATACGCAGTATTTT
TRBJ2-3 TRBV7-3 TRBD2 . CASSSGLAGSTDTQYF TGTGCCAGCAGCTCCGGACTAGCGGGGTCCACAGATACGCAGTATTTT
TRBJ2-3 TRBV18 . few CASSPTLRDTQYF TGTGCCAGCTCCCCAACCCTTCGAGATACGCAGTATTTT
TRBJ2-1 TRBV7-3 . . CASSSDGYGYNEQFF TGTGCCAGCAGCTCCGATGGGTATGGCTACAATGAGCAGTTCTTC
TRBJ2-1 TRBV7-9 . many CASSLAGGVGRNEQFF TGTGCCAGCAGCTTAGCAGGAGGTGTGGGGAGGAATGAGCAGTTCTTC
TRBJ1-3 TRBV7-2 . many CASSLVGGNSGNTIYF TGTGCCAGCAGCTTAGTCGGGGGGAACTCTGGAAACACCATATATTTT
TRBJ2-3 TRBV5-1 . many CASSQTDTQYF TGCGCCAGCAGCCAAACAGATACGCAGTATTTT
TRBJ2-1 TRBV5-4 . medium-sized CASSLVSSYNEQFF TGTGCCAGCAGCTTGGTTAGCTCCTACAATGAGCAGTTCTTC
TRBJ2-7 TRBV18 TRBD1 many CASSAGTGGIEQYF TGTGCCAGCTCAGCCGGGACAGGGGGCATTGAGCAGTACTTC
TRBJ2-7 TRBV6-5 . many CASSSQGTEQYF TGTGCCAGCAGTTCCCAGGGTACCGAGCAGTACTTC
TRBJ2-5 TRBV7-2 TRBD2 few CASSLDPSGSQETQYF TGTGCCAGCAGCTTAGACCCTAGCGGGAGTCAAGAGACCCAGTACTTC
TRBJ2-1 TRBV20-1 . many CSARDFSSYNEQFF TGCAGTGCTAGAGATTTTAGCTCCTACAATGAGCAGTTCTTC
TRBJ2-2 TRBV9 . medium-sized CASSLRSNTGELFF TGTGCCAGCAGCCTGAGATCGAACACCGGGGAGCTGTTTTTT
TRBJ2-7 TRBV7-2 . many CASSLGGRYEQYF TGTGCCAGCAGCTTAGGCGGCAGATACGAGCAGTACTTC
TRBJ2-2 TRBV5-1 . many CASSLNSGTGELFF TGCGCCAGCAGCTTGAATTCGGGAACCGGGGAGCTGTTTTTT
TRBJ2-7 TRBV5-1 . many CASGRDGRGNEQYF TGCGCCAGCGGGAGGGATGGCAGGGGGAACGAGCAGTACTTC
TRBJ2-3 TRBV29-1 . many CSVVHADTQYF TGCAGCGTTGTTCATGCAGATACGCAGTATTTT
TRBJ2-1 TRBV20-1 TRBD2 many CSARGRLAGGEYEQFF TGCAGTGCTAGAGGGCGACTAGCGGGAGGGGAGTATGAGCAGTTCTTC
TRBJ2-3 TRBV12-3/TRBV12-4 . many CASSQGDFGTDTQYF TGTGCCAGCAGTCAAGGGGACTTCGGCACAGATACGCAGTATTTT